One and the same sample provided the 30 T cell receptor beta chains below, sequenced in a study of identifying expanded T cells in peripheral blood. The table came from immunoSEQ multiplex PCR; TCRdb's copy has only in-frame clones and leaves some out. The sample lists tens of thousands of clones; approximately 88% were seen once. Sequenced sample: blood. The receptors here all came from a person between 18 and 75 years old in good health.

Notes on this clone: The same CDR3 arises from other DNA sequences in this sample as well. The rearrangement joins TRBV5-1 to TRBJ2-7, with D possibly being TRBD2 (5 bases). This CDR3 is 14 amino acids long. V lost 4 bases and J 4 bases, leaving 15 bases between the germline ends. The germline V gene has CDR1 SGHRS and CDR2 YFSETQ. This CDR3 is CASSALLGAYEQYF. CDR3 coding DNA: TGCGCCAGCAGCGCGTTACTAGGAGCTTACGAGCAGTACTTC.

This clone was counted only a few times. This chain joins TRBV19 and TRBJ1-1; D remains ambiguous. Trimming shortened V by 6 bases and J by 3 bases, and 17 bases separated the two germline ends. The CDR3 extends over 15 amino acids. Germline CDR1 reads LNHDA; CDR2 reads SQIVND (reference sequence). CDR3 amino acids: CASSISRVGDTEAFF. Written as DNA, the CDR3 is TGTGCCAGTAGCATTTCTCGGGTAGGCGACACTGAAGCTTTCTTT.

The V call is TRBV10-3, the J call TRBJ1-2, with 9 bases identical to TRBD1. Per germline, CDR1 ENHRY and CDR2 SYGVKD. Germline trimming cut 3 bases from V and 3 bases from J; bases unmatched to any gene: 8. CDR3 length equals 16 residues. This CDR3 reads CAISDPNRGQDYGYTF. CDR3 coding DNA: TGTGCCATCAGTGACCCCAACAGGGGGCAGGACTATGGCTACACCTTC.

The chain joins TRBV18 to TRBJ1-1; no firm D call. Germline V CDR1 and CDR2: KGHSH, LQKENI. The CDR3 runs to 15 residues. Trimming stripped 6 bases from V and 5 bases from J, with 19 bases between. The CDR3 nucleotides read TGTGCCAGCTCGTCCAGCGATGGGGTGTGGACTGAAGCTTTCTTT. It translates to CASSSSDGVWTEAFF.

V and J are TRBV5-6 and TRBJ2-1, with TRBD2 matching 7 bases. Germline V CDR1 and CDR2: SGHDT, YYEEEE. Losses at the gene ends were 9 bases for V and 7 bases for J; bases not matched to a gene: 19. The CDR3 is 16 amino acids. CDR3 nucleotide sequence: TGTGCCACTACCAAAATGGGGGGGAGGGCGAGAAATGAGCAGTTCTTC. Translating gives CATTKMGGRARNEQFF. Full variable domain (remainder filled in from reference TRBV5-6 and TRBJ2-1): DAGVTQSPTHLIKTRGQQVTLRCSPKSGHDTVSWYQQALGQGPQFIFQYYEEEERQRGNFPDRFSGHQFPNYSSELNVNALLLGDSALYLCATTKMGGRARNEQFFGPGTRLTVL.

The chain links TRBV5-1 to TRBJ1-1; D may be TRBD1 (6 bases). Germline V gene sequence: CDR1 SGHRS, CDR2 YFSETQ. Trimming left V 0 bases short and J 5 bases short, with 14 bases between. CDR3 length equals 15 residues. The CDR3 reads CASSLVSGGQTEAFF. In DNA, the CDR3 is TGCGCCAGCAGCTTGGTCTCGGGGGGGCAGACTGAAGCTTTCTTT.

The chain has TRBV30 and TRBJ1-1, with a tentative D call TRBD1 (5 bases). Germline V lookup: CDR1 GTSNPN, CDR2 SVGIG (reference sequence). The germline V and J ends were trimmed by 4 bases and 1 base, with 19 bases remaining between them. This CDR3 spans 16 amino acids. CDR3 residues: CAWNLGALRENTEAFF. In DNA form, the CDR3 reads TGTGCCTGGAATTTAGGGGCACTCAGGGAGAACACTGAAGCTTTCTTT.

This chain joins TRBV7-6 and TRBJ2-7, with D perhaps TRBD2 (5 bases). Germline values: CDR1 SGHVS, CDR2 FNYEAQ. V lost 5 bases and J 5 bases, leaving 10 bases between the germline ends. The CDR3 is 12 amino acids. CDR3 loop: CASSPGGHEQYF. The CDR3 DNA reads TGTGCCAGCAGCCCTGGAGGCCACGAGCAGTACTTC.

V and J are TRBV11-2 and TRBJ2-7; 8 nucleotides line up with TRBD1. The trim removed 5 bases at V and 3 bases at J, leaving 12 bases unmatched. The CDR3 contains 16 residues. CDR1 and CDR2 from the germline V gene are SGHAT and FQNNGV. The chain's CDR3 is CASSKTVDRGLYEQYF. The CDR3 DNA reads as TGTGCCAGCAGCAAGACCGTAGACAGGGGACTCTACGAGCAGTACTTC.

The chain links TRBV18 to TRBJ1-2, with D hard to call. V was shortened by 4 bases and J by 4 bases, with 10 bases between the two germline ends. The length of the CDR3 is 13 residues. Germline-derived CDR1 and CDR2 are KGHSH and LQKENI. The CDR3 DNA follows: TGTGCCAGCTCACTACTACAGATCTATGGCTACACCTTC. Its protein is CASSLLQIYGYTF.

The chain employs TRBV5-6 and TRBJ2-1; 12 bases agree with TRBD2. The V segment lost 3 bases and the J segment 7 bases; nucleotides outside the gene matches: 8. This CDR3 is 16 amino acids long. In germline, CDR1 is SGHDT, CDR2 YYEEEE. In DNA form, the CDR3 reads TGTGCCAGCAGCTCCGGGACTAGCGGGTCCAGGAATGAGCAGTTCTTC. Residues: CASSSGTSGSRNEQFF.

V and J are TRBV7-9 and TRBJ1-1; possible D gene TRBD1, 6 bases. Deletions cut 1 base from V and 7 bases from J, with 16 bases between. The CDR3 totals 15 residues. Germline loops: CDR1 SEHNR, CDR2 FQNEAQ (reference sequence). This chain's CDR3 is CASSLGPGHDNEAFF. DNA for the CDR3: TGTGCCAGCAGCTTAGGTCCGGGACACGATAATGAAGCTTTCTTT.

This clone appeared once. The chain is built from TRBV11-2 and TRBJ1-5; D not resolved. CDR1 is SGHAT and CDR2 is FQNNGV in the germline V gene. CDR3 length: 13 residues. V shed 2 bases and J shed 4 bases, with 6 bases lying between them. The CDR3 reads CASSLFLNQPQHF. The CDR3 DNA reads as TGTGCCAGCAGCTTATTCTTGAATCAGCCCCAGCATTTT. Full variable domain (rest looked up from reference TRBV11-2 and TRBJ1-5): EAGVAQSPRYKIIEKRQSVAFWCNPISGHATLYWYQQILGQGPKLLIQFQNNGVVDDSQLPKDRFSAERLKGVDSTLKIQPAKLEDSAVYLCASSLFLNQPQHFGDGTRLSIL.

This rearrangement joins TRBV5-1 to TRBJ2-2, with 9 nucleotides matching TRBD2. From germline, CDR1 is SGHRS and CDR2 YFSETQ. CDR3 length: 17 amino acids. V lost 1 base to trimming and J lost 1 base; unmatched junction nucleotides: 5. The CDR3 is CASSLRATSGNTGELFF. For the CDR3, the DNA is TGCGCCAGCAGCTTGCGGGCGACTAGCGGGAACACCGGGGAGCTGTTTTTT.

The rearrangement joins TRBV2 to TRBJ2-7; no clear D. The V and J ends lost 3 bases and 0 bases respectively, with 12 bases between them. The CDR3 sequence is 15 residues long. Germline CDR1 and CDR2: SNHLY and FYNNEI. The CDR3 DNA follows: TGTGCCAGCAGTGATGGCGGAGTTAACTCCTACGAGCAGTACTTC. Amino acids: CASSDGGVNSYEQYF.

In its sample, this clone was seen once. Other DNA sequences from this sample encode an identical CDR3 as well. The CDR3: CASSVGGTGELFF. The CDR3 coding sequence is TGTGCCAGCAGCGTGGGGGGTACCGGGGAGCTGTTTTTT. The V and J genes are TRBV9 and TRBJ2-2, with D tentatively TRBD2 (6 bases). Trimming left V 2 bases short and J 5 bases short, with 7 bases between. Germline-derived CDR1 and CDR2 are SGDLS and YYNGEE. The CDR3 length is 13 residues.

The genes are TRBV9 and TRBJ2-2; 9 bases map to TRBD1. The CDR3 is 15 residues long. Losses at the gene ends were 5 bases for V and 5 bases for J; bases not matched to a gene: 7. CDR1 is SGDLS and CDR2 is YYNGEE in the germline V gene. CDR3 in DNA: TGTGCCAGCAGTCGTGTACAGGGGGCGACCGGGGAGCTGTTTTTT. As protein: CASSRVQGATGELFF.

The CDR3: CASRRGQSYNEQFF. For the CDR3, the DNA is TGTGCCAGCAGGAGGGGGCAGTCCTACAATGAGCAGTTCTTC. The gene calls are TRBV2 and TRBJ2-1; 7 bases line up with TRBD1. After removal of 6 bases from V and 1 base from J, the junction contained 3 bases not matched to a gene. There are 14 residues in the CDR3. Germline CDR1 is SNHLY and CDR2 is FYNNEI.

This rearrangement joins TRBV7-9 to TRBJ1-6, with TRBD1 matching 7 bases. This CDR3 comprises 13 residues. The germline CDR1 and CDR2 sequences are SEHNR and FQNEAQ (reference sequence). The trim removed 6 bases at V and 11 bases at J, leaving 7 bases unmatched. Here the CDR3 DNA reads TGTGCCAGCAGACGAATGACAGGGCCACCCCTCCACTTT. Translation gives CASRRMTGPPLHF.

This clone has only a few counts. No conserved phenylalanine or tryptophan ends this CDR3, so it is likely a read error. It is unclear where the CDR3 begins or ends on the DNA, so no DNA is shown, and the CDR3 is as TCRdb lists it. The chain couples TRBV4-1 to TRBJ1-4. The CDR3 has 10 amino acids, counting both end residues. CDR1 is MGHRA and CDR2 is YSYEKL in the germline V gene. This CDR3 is CASSHVLRKG.

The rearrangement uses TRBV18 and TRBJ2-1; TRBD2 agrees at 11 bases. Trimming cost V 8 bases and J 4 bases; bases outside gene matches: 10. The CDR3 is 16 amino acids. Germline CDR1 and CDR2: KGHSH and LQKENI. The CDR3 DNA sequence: TGTGCCAGCGCCACCGGGACTAGCGGTCTTTACAATGAGCAGTTCTTC. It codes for CASATGTSGLYNEQFF.

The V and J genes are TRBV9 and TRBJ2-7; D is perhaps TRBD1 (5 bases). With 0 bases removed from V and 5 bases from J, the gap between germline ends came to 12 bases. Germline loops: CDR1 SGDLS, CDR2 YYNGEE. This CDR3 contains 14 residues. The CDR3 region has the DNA TGTGCCAGCAGCGTAGCGCGTCAGGGAAACGAGCAGTACTTC. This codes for CASSVARQGNEQYF.

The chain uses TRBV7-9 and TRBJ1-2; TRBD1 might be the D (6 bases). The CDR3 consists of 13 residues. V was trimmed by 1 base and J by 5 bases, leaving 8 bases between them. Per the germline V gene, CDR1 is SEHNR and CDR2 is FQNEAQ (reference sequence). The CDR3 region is CASSLEQGYGYTF. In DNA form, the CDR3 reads TGTGCCAGCAGCTTAGAACAGGGATATGGCTACACCTTC. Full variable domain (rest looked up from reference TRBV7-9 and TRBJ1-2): DTGVSQNPRHKITKRGQNVTFRCDPISEHNRLYWYRQTLGQGPEFLTYFQNEAQLEKSRLLSDRFSAERPKGSFSTLEIQRTEQGDSAMYLCASSLEQGYGYTFGSGTRLTVV.

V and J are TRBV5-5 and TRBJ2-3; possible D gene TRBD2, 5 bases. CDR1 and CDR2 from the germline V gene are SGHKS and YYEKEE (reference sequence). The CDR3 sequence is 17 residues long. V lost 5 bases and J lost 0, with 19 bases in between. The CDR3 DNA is TGTGCCAGCAGTTACGCGATCGCGGGCGGCAGCACAGATACGCAGTATTTT. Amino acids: CASSYAIAGGSTDTQYF.

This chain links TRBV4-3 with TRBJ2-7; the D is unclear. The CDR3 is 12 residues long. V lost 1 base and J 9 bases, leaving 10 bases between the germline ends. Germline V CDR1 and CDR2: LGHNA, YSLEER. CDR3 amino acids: CASSQGVERQYF. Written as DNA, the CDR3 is TGCGCCAGCAGCCAAGGAGTAGAAAGGCAGTACTTC.

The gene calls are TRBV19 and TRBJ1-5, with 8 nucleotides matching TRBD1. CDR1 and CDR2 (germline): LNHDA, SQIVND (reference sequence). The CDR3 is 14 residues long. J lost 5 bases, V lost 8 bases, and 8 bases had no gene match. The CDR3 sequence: CASRQGRRDQPQHF. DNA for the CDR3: TGTGCCAGTCGACAGGGGCGCCGGGATCAGCCCCAGCATTTT.

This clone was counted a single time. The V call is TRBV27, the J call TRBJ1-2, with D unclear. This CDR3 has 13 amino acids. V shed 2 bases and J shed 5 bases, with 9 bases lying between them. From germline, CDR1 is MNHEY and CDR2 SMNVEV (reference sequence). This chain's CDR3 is CASSLGSLYGYTF. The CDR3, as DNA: TGTGCCAGCAGTTTAGGATCCCTTTATGGCTACACCTTC.

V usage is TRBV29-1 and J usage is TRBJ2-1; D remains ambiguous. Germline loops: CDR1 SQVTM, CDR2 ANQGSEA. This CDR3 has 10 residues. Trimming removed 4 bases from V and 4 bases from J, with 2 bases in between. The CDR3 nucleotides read TGCAGCGTTGGTTACAATGAGCAGTTCTTC. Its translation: CSVGYNEQFF.

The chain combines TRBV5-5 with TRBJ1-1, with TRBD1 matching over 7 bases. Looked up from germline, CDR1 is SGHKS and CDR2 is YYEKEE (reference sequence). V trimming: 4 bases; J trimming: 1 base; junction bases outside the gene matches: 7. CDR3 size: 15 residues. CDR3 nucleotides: TGTGCCAGCAGCCGTTCTGCAGGGGGGAACACTGAAGCTTTCTTT. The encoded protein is CASSRSAGGNTEAFF.

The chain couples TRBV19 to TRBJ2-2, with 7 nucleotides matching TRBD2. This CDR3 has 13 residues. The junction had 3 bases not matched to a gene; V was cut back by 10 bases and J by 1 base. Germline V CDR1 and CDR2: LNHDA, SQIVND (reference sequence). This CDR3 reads CATERENTGELFF. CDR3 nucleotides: TGTGCCACCGAGCGGGAGAACACCGGGGAGCTGTTTTTT.